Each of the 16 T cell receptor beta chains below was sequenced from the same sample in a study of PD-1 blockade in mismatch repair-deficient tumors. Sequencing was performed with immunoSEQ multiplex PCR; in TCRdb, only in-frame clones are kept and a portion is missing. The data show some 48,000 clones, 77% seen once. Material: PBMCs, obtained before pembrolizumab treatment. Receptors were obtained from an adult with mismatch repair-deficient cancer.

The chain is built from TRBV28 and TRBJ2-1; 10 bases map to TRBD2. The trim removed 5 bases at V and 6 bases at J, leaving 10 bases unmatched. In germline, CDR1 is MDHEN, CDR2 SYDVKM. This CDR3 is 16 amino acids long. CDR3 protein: CASSRRLAGVLNEQFF. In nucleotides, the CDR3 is TGTGCCAGCAGTCGTCGACTAGCGGGCGTTCTCAATGAGCAGTTCTTC.

CDR3 coding DNA: TGTGCCAGCAGCGCCCATCTAGATCCGAACACCGGGGAGCTGTTTTTT. Amino acid sequence: CASSAHLDPNTGELFF. The chain recombines TRBV9 with TRBJ2-2; D unclear. CDR1 is SGDLS, CDR2 YYNGEE, per germline. This CDR3 spans 16 amino acids. The V gene lost 3 bases and the J gene lost 0 bases, with 12 bases spanning the gap.

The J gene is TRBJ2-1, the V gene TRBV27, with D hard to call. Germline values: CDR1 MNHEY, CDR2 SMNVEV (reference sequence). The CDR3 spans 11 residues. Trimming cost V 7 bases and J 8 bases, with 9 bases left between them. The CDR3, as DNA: TGTGCCAGCACGCTAGGCTATGAGCAGTTCTTC. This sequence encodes CASTLGYEQFF.

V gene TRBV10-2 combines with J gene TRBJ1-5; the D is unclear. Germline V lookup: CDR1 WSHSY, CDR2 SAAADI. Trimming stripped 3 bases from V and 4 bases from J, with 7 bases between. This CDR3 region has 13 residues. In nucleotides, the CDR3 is TGCGCCAGCAGTGACTTTCAGAATCAGCCCCAGCATTTT. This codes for CASSDFQNQPQHF.

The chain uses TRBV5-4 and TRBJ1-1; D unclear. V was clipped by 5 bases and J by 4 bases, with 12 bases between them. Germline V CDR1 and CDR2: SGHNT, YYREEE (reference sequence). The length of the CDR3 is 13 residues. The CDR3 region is CASRNPSGTEAFF. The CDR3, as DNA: TGTGCCAGCAGGAACCCCTCGGGCACTGAAGCTTTCTTT.

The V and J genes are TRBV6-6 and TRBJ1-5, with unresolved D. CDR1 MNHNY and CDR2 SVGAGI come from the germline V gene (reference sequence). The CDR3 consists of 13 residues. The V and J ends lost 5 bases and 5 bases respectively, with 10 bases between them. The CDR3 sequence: CASSIIEYQPQHF. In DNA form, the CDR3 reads TGTGCCAGCAGTATTATCGAATATCAGCCCCAGCATTTT.

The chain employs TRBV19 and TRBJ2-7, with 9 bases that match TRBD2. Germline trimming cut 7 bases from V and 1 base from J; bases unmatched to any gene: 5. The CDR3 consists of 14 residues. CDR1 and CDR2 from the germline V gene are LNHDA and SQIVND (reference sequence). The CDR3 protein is CASMRTSVSYEQYF. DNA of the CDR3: TGTGCCAGTATGAGGACTAGCGTTTCCTACGAGCAGTACTTC.

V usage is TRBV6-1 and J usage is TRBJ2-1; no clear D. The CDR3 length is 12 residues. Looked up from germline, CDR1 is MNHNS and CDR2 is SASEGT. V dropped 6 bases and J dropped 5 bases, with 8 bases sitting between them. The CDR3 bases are TGTGCCAGCAGCCAGAGGAACAATGAGCAGTTCTTC. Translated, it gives CASSQRNNEQFF.

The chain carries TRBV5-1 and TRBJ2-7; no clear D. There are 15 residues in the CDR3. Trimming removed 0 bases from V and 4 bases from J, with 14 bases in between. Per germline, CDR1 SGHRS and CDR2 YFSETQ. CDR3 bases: TGCGCCAGCAGCTTGGAGATGGGTGTCATTTACGAGCAGTACTTC. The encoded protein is CASSLEMGVIYEQYF.

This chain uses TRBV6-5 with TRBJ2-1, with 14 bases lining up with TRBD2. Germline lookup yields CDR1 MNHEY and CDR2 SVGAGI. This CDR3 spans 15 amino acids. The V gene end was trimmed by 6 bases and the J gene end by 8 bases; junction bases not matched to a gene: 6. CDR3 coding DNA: TGTGCCAGCAGCCCCGGGACTAGCGGGAGATATGAGCAGTTCTTC. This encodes CASSPGTSGRYEQFF.

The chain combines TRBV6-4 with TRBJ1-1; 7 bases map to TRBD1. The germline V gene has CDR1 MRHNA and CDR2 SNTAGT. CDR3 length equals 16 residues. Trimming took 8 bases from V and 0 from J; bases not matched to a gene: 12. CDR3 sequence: CASRDTGQLMNTEAFF. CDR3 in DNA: TGTGCCAGCCGAGACACGGGACAGCTAATGAACACTGAAGCTTTCTTT.

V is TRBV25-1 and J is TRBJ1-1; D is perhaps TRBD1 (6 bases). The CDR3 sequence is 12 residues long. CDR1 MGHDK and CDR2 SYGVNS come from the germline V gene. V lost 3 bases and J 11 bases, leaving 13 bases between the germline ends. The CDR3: CASSDFDRIAFF. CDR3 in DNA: TGTGCCAGCAGTGATTTCGACAGGATCGCTTTCTTT.

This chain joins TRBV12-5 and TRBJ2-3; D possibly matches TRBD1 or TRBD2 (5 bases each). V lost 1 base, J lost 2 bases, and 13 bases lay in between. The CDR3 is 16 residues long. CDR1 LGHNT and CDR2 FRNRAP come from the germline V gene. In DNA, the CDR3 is TGTGCTAGTGGTTTGGCCCGGGACGGACTCACAGATACGCAGTATTTT. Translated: CASGLARDGLTDTQYF. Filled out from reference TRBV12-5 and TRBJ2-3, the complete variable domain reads DARVTQTPRHKVTEMGQEVTMRCQPILGHNTVFWYRQTMMQGLELLAYFRNRAPLDDSGMPKDRFSAEMPDATLATLKIQPSEPRDSAVYFCASGLARDGLTDTQYFGPGTRLTVL.

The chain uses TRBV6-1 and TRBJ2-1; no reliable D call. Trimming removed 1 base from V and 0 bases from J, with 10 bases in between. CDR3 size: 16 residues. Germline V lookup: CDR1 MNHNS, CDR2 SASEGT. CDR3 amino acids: CASSEVVSHSYNEQFF. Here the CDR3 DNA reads TGTGCCAGCAGTGAAGTGGTCAGCCACTCCTACAATGAGCAGTTCTTC.

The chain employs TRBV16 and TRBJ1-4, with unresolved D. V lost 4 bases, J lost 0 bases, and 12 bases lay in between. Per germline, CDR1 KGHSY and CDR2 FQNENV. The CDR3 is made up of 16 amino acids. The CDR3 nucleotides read TGTGCCAGCAGCCCTCTGGACGGAGCAACTAATGAAAAACTGTTTTTT. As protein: CASSPLDGATNEKLFF.

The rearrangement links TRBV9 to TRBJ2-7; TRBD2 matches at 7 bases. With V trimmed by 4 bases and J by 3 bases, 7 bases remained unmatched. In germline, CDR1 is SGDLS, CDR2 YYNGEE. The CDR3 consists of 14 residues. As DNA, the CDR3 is TGTGCCAGCAGCCCCTCGGGGGGAGTCTACGAGCAGTACTTC. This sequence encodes CASSPSGGVYEQYF.